One sample yielded the 6 T cell receptor beta chains listed below, sequenced in a study of vaccination and CD4 T cells after COVID-19. Sequenced with the Oncomine TCR Beta short-read assay was DNA taken from cultured CD4+ T cells. MiXCR, applied by TCRdb to the PCR reads, yields one record per CDR3 protein. The repertoire holds around 2,000 distinct CDR3 sequences, about 72% seen once, with around 52% in the top ten. As to treatment: roughly ten-day PBMC culture with coronavirus spike peptide pools or control peptides (ViraFEST assay). Antigens for these TCRs are unknown. Sequenced here: CD4+ T cells from blood, cultured in vitro, sampled after SARS-CoV-2 vaccination. The source of these receptors is a human donor who had recovered from COVID-19.

This rearrangement joins TRBV15 to TRBJ2-5; D gene ambiguous. The germline V and J ends were trimmed by 2 bases and 0 bases, with 1 base remaining between them. The CDR3 loop spans 12 amino acids. Germline V gene lookup returns CDR1 LNHNV and CDR2 YYDKDF (reference sequence). CDR3 DNA sequence: TGTGCCACCAGCAGATACCAAGAGACCCAGTACTTC. This translates into CATSRYQETQYF.

This chain joins TRBV9 and TRBJ2-5; TRBD2 matches at 11 bases. The germline gives CDR1 SGDLS, CDR2 YYNGEE. Trimming took 3 bases from V and 2 from J; bases not matched to a gene: 6. This CDR3 has 16 residues. CDR3: CASSAVAGGRQETQYF. The CDR3 DNA reads TGTGCCAGCAGCGCGGTAGCGGGGGGGCGTCAAGAGACCCAGTACTTC.

CDR3 nucleotides: TGTGCCAGCAGCAGAGCGGGGGGGCCCGGGGAGCTGTTTTTT. This codes for CASSRAGGPGELFF. This chain links TRBV6-1 with TRBJ2-2; TRBD2 agrees at 10 bases. From germline, CDR1 is MNHNS and CDR2 SASEGT. The CDR3 covers 14 residues. The J segment lost 6 bases and the V segment lost 6 bases, leaving 4 bases of the junction unmatched.

A few counts support this clonotype. The V call is TRBV2, the J call TRBJ1-6, with 9 positions matching TRBD1. This CDR3 has 17 residues. Germline CDR1 and CDR2: SNHLY and FYNNEI. V shed 6 bases and J 7 bases; nucleotides not matched to a gene: 13. The CDR3 loop reads CASRPHGGQGRNSPLHF. DNA for the CDR3: TGTGCCAGCAGACCTCATGGGGGACAGGGTAGGAATTCACCCCTCCACTTT.

For the CDR3, the DNA is TGTGCCAGCAGCCAAGGCGAGGGGAGCCACGAGCAGTACTTC. This encodes CASSQGEGSHEQYF. The rearrangement links TRBV27 to TRBJ2-7; tentatively, D is TRBD1 or TRBD2 (5 bases each). Germline V gives CDR1 MNHEY, CDR2 SMNVEV (reference sequence). The length of the CDR3 is 14 residues. Trimming shortened V by 6 bases and J by 5 bases, and 17 bases separated the two germline ends.

V is TRBV6-2 or TRBV6-3 and J is TRBJ1-5; perhaps TRBD1 as D (6 bases). CDR3 length: 14 residues. Germline V gene data show CDR1 as MNHEY and CDR2 as SVGEGT. Trimming shortened V by 7 bases and J by 2 bases, and 12 bases separated the two germline ends. In DNA, the CDR3 is TGTGCCAGCACCCCCGGGGGCGGCAATCAGCCCCAGCATTTT. Translation: CASTPGGGNQPQHF.